The T cell receptor (beta chain) under discussion was sequenced for a study of T cells after yellow fever vaccination. This clonotype was counted only a few times. Using its own MiXCR run on the 5' RACE reads, TCRdb lists one record per CDR3 protein. The sample shows about 310,000 distinct CDR3 sequences, roughly 4% of them seen only once. V shed 1 base and J shed 0 bases, with 10 bases lying between them. The CDR3 is made up of 16 amino acids. Germline V gene sequence: CDR1 LNHDA, CDR2 SQIVND (reference sequence). This TCR came from a man aged 18-30 years who received the YFV17D yellow fever vaccine. Sequencing was performed on PBMCs, taken on the day of the yellow fever booster vaccination. The chain employs TRBV19 and TRBJ2-4, with a weak D call TRBD1 (5 bases). CDR3 residues: CASSIVRGLAKNIQYF. The CDR3 nucleotides are TGTGCCAGTAGTATAGTTAGGGGCCTAGCCAAAAACATTCAGTACTTC. Full variable domain (remainder filled in from reference TRBV19 and TRBJ2-4): DGGITQSPKYLFRKEGQNVTLSCEQNLNHDAMYWYRQDPGQGLRLIYYSQIVNDFQKGDIAEGYSVSREKKESFPLTVTSAQKNPTAFYLCASSIVRGLAKNIQYFGAGTRLSVL.